The T cell receptor (beta chain) under discussion was sequenced for a study of T cell repertoires in cytomegalovirus infection (dated by TCRdb to between 2019 and 2020). Looking at the study overall: Alongside well-studied HLA-B-restricted epitopes, the peptide stimulations were aimed at recently identified HLA-C-restricted CMV epitopes, whose presentation resists viral immunomodulation. Donor HLA type was relevant to the analysis, as public TCR beta signatures indicated carriage of CMV infection together with the matching HLA type. What the research found in general, with its limitations: Cumulative frequency of public TCR beta family members discriminated carriers of CMV infection plus the relevant HLA type in this cohort and an independent roughly 350-donor cohort. The ex vivo response was dominated by HLA-C-restricted CMV-specific TCR beta clonotypes, and the single most frequent clonotype in two of eight donors was supplied by these HLA-C-restricted clonotypes.

The sample's treatment or condition label, decoded: in vitro stimulation with specific CMV peptide epitopes to enrich CMV-specific T cells. V sheds 10 bases and J sheds 3 bases, leaving 16 bases between their ends. The CDR3 runs 14 residues from the cysteine to the phenylalanine. The only DNA kept is the CDR3, 42 bases in frame from the first base. For CDR1 and CDR2, the germline V gene lists ENHRY and SYGVKD. This clonotype was observed once. The antigen it recognizes is unknown. The record has no base qualities; no much larger clone is one base away. One read yields weak evidence. Sequencing was carried out with an Illumina HiSeq 1500. TCRdb trimmed public reads at Q25 via fastp, called clones via MiXCR and kept in-frame beta chains. Rows merge per CDR3 protein into single entries with the most common DNA and genes. A total of under 450,000 distinct CDR3 sequences appear in this sample, about 35% of them only once. The top ten clones comprise about 14% of the sample.

This sequence was found in a human donor in good health (CMV status not recorded). Some clones in this sample may be carry-over from other donors' samples. This material consisted of cultured PBMCs, taken from culture after CMV antigen stimulation. The rearranged segments are TRBV10-3 and TRBJ2-1; the D segment might be TRBD1 or TRBD2, since each matches 5 bases. DNA sequence: TGTGCCACAGGGACCTCGCCGGTCTACAATGAGCAGTTCTTC. Its protein reads: CATGTSPVYNEQFF.